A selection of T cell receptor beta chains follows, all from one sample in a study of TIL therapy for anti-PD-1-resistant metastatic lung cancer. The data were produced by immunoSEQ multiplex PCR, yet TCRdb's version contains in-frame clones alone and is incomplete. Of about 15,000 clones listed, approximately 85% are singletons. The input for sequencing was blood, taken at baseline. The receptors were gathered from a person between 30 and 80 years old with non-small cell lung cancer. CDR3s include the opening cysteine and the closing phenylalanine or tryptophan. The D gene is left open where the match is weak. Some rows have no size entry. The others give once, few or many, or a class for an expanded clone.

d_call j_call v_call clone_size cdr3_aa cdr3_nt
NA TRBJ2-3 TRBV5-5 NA CASSSNVGAPQNTQYF TGTGCCAGCAGCTCTAATGTTGGGGCGCCACAAAATACGCAGTATTTT
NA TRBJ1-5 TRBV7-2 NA CASSPEGRGKGQPQHF TGTGCCAGCAGCCCCGAGGGGAGGGGCAAGGGACAGCCCCAGCATTTT
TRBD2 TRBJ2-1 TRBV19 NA CASSGLAFNEQFF TGTGCCAGCTCGGGACTAGCTTTCAATGAGCAGTTCTTC
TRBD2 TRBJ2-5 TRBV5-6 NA CASSLVRGAGEETQYF TGTGCCAGCAGCTTGGTTCGAGGGGCGGGGGAAGAGACCCAGTACTTC
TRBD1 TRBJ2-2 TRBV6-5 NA CASSSAGTGNTGELFF TGTGCCAGCAGTTCAGCCGGGACAGGGAACACCGGGGAGCTGTTTTTT
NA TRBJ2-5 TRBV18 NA CASSPQGLGETQYF TGTGCCAGCTCACCCCAGGGCTTAGGAGAGACCCAGTACTTC
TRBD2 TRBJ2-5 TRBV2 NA CASSRESGRRETQYF TGTGCCAGCAGCCGAGAGAGCGGGAGGCGGGAGACCCAGTACTTC
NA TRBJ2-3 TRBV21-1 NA CASSKRILRGSPSTDTQYF TGTGCCAGCAGCAAAAGGATCCTCCGGGGGTCCCCTAGCACAGATACGCAGTATTTT
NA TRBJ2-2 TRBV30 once CARNWGGPVNTGELFF TGTGCCCGGAATTGGGGGGGCCCGGTTAACACCGGGGAGCTGTTTTTT
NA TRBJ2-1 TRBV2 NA CASRKDRGAGHGEQFF TGTGCCAGCAGAAAGGACAGAGGAGCGGGTCACGGTGAGCAGTTCTTC
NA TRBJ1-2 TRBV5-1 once CASSHVVNYGYTF TGCGCCAGCAGCCACGTGGTTAACTATGGCTACACCTTC
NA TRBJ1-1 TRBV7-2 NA CASSRRPGDAEAFF TGTGCCAGCAGCCGCCGTCCAGGGGATGCTGAAGCTTTCTTT
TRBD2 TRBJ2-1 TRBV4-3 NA CASSQASGGALSNEQFF TGCGCCAGCAGCCAAGCTAGCGGGGGTGCCCTTAGCAATGAGCAGTTCTTC
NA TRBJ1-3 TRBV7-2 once CASSSYQTDPPLLGNTIYF TGTGCCAGCAGCTCCTACCAAACGGACCCCCCACTCTTAGGAAACACCATATATTTT
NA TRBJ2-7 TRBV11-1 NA CASSLSMSGTYEQYF TGTGCCAGCAGCTTAAGTATGTCGGGCACCTACGAGCAGTACTTC
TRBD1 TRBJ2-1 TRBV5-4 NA CASSSGTGYNEQFF TGTGCCAGCAGTTCCGGGACAGGGTACAATGAGCAGTTCTTC
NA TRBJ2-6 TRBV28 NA CASRSPGSGANVLTF TGTGCCAGCAGATCCCCCGGCTCTGGGGCCAACGTCCTGACTTTC
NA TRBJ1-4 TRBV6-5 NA CASWSWGGEKLFF TGTGCCAGCTGGAGTTGGGGCGGTGAAAAACTGTTTTTT
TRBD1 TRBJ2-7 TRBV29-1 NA CSVDGTGGMYEQYF TGCAGCGTTGATGGGACAGGGGGTATGTACGAGCAGTACTTC
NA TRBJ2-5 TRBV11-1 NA CASSRNSQETQYF TGTGCCAGCAGCCGGAACAGCCAAGAGACCCAGTACTTC
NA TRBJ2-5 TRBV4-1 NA CASSQGLSSQETQYF TGCGCCAGCAGCCAAGGTCTCAGCTCCCAAGAGACCCAGTACTTC
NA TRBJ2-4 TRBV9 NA CAIPLGAAKNIQYF TGTGCCATCCCCCTCGGGGCTGCCAAAAACATTCAGTACTTC
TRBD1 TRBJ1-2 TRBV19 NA CASSQGQGVYGYTF TGTGCCAGTAGTCAGGGACAGGGGGTCTATGGCTACACCTTC